The sequence of this TCR beta chain was determined in a study of identical twins. Study-level findings and limits: Instead of following the same donors, the conclusions were based on cross-sectional statistical analysis. Fewer insertions characterized abundant cord blood beta clonotypes, whereas memory repertoires showed none.

One entry per CDR3 protein results from TCRdb running MiXCR on the 5' RACE reads. This table has 500,000 to 700,000 distinct CDR3 sequences, roughly 7.1% appearing once. This clonotype was counted only a few times. Its matching antigen is unknown. The CDR3 length is 20 residues. The ends were cut back, 3 bases at V and 4 bases at J, with 28 bases in the middle. Germline V gene sequence: CDR1 SNHLY, CDR2 FYNNEI. The data were also submitted as part of a second study, on yellow fever vaccine responses in identical twins.

The specimen was PBMCs. The V call is TRBV2, the J call TRBJ2-1; possible D gene TRBD2, 5 bases. This clonotype was obtained from a woman aged 18 to 35 in good health. CDR3: CASSDSGRGPRTKWYNEQFF. The CDR3 DNA reads as TGTGCCAGCAGTGATTCCGGTAGAGGGCCACGTACGAAGTGGTACAATGAGCAGTTCTTC. Supplemented by reference TRBV2 and TRBJ2-1, the full variable domain reads EPEVTQTPSHQVTQMGQEVILRCVPISNHLYFYWYRQILGQKVEFLVSFYNNEISEKSEIFDDQFSVERPDGSNFTLKIRSTKLEDSAMYFCASSDSGRGPRTKWYNEQFFGPGTRLTVL.